This entry concerns a single T cell receptor beta chain. One end of the junction varies from germline; a read error may be responsible. Other DNA sequences in the sample encode the same CDR3. The sample comes from a study of cytomegalovirus exposure and HLA in healthy donors. The CDR3 covers 13 residues. The germline gives CDR1 MNHNY, CDR2 SVGAGI (reference sequence). The PCR made use of 60 Vbeta and 13 Jbeta primers. Clones were read by immunoSEQ multiplex PCR, and TCRdb kept only the in-frame ones, dropping some. The sample lists 100,000 to 150,000 clones, around 73% occurring once. This sequence was found in a female donor in good health and CMV-seronegative. Input material: PBMCs. V gene TRBV6-6 combines with J gene TRBJ2-7; the match to TRBD2 covers 10 bases. CDR3 region: CASGGGQFYEQYF. The CDR3 nucleotides read TGCGCCAGCGGGGGGGGACAATTTTACGAGCAGTACTTC.